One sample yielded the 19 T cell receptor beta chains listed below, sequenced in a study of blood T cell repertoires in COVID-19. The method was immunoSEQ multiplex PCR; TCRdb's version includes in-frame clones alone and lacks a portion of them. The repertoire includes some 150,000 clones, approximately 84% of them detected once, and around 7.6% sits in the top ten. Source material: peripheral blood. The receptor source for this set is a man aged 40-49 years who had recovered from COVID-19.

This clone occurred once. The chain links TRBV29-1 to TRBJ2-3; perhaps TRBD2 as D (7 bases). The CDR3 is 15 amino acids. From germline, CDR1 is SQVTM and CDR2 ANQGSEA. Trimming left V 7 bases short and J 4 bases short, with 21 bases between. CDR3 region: CSAGGYRAYSDTQYF. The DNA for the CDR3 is TGCAGCGCCGGGGGGTACAGGGCATACTCAGATACGCAGTATTTT.

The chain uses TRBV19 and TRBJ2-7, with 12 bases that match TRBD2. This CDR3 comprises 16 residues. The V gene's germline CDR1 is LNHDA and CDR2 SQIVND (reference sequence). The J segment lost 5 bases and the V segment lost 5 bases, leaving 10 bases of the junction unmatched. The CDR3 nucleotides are TGTGCCAGTAGTCCCCGGGCTAGCGGGAGGGGGGACGAGCAGTACTTC. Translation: CASSPRASGRGDEQYF.

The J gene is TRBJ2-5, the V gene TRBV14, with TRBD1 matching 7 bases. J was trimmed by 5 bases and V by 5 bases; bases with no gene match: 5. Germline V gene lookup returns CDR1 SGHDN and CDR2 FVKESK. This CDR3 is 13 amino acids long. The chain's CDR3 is CASSTTGFETQYF. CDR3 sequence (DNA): TGTGCCAGCAGCACGACAGGGTTTGAGACCCAGTACTTC.

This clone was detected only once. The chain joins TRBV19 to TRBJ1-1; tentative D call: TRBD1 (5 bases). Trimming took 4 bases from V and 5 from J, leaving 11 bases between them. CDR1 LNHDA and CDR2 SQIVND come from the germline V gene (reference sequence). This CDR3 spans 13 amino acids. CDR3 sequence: CASSTGTLTEAFF. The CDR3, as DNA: TGTGCCAGTAGTACGGGGACTTTAACTGAAGCTTTCTTT.

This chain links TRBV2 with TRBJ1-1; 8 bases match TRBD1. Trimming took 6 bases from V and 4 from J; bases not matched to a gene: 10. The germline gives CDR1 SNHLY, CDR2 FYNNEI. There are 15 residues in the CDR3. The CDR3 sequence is CASRGTGSAVTEAFF. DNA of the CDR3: TGTGCCAGCAGGGGGACAGGATCGGCTGTCACTGAAGCTTTCTTT.

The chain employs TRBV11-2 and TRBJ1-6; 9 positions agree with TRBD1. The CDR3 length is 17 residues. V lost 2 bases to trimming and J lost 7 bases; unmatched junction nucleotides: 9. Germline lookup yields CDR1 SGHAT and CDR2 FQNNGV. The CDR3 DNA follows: TGTGCCAGCAGCTTATGGGGAACCGGGACAGGGAATTCACCCCTCCACTTT. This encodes CASSLWGTGTGNSPLHF.

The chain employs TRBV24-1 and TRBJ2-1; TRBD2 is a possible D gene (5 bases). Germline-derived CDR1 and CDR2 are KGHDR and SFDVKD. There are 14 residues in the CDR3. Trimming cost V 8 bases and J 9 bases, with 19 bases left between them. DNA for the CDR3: TGTGCCACCAAGGGATCGGTCACAAGCGGTGAGCAGTTCTTC. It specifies CATKGSVTSGEQFF.

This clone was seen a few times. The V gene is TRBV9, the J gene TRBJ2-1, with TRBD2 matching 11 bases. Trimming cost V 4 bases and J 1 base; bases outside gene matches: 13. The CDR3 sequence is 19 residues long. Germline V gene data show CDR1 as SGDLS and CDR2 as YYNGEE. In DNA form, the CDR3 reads TGTGCCAGCAGCTCGGGGTCGGCTAGCGGGAGGAGGTCCTACAATGAGCAGTTCTTC. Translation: CASSSGSASGRRSYNEQFF. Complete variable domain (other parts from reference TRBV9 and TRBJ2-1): DSGVTQTPKHLITATGQRVTLRCSPRSGDLSVYWYQQSLDQGLQFLIQYYNGEERAKGNILERFSAQQFPDLHSELNLSSLELGDSALYFCASSSGSASGRRSYNEQFFGPGTRLTVL.

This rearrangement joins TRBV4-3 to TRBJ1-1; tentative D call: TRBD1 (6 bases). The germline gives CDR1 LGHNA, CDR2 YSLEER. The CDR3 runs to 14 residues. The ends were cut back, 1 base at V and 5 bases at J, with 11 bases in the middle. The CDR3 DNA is TGCGCCAGCAGCCAAGCCCGCAGGGGAACTGAAGCTTTCTTT. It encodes CASSQARRGTEAFF.

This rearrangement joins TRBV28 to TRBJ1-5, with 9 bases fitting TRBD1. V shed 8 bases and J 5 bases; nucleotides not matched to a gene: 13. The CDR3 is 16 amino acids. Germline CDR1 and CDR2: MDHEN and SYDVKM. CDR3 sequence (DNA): TGTGCCAGCTTTTCCGGGACAGGGTCTGGGGATCAGCCCCAGCATTTT. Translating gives CASFSGTGSGDQPQHF.

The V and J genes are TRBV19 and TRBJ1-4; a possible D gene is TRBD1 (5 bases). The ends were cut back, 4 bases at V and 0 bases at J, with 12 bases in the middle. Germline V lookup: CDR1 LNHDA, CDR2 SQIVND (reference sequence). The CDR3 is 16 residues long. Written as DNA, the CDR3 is TGTGCCAGTAGTACGGGGGTCGCTGCAACTAATGAAAAACTGTTTTTT. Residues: CASSTGVAATNEKLFF.

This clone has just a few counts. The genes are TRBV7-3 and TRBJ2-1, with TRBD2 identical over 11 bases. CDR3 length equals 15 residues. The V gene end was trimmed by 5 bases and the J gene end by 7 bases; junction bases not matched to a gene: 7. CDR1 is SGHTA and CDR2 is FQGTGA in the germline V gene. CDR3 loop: CASSHTSGSMNEQFF. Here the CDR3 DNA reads TGTGCCAGCAGCCACACTAGCGGGAGTATGAATGAGCAGTTCTTC.

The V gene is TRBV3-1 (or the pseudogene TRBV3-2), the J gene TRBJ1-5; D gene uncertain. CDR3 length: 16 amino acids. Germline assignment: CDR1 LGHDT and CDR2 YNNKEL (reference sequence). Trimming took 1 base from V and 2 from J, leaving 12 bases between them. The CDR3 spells CASSQGIWGGNQPQHF. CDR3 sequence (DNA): TGTGCCAGCAGCCAAGGTATATGGGGAGGCAATCAGCCCCAGCATTTT.

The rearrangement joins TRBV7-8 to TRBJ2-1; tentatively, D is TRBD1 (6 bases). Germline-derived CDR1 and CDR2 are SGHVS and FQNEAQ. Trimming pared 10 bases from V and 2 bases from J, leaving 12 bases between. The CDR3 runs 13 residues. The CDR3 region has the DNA TGTGCCATAGTTCCAGGGGCCTACAATGAGCAGTTCTTC. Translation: CAIVPGAYNEQFF.

The CDR3 DNA sequence: TGTGCCAGCTCGCCTGACAGGGGTGCCAATCAGCCCCAGCATTTT. Encoded protein: CASSPDRGANQPQHF. The genes are TRBV18 and TRBJ1-5; the match to TRBD1 covers 8 bases. V dropped 6 bases and J dropped 3; count of bases not matched to a gene: 7. CDR1 and CDR2 from the germline V gene are KGHSH and LQKENI. The CDR3 runs 15 residues.

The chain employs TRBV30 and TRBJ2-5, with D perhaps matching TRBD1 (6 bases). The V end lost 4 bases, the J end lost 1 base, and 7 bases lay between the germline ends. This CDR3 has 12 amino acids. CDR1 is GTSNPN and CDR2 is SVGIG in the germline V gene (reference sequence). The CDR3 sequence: CAWTGAQETQYF. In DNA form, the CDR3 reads TGTGCCTGGACAGGGGCCCAAGAGACCCAGTACTTC.

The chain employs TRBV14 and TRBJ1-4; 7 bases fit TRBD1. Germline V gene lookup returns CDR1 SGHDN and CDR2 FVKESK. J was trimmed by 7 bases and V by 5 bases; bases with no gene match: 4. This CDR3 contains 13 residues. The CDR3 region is CASSRDRAEKLFF. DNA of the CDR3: TGTGCCAGCAGCAGAGACAGGGCTGAAAAACTGTTTTTT. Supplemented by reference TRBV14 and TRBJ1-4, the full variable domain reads EAGVTQFPSHSVIEKGQTVTLRCDPISGHDNLYWYRRVMGKEIKFLLHFVKESKQDESGMPNNRFLAERTGGTYSTLKVQPAELEDSGVYFCASSRDRAEKLFFGSGTQLSVL.

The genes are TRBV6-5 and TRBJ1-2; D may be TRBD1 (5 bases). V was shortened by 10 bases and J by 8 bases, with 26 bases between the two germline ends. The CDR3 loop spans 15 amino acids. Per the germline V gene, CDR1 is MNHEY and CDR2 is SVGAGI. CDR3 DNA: TGTGCCACCTTATCGGGACTTCTATTTTCTCGAGGCTACACCTTC. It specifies CATLSGLLFSRGYTF.

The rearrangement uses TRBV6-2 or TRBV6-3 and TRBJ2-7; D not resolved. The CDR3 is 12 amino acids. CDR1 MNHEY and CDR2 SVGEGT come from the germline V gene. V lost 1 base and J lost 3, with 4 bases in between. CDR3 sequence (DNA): TGTGCCAGCAGTTACTACAGCTACGAGCAGTACTTC. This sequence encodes CASSYYSYEQYF.